This record covers a single T cell receptor beta chain. The CDR3 has 14 residues. Germline V gene lookup returns CDR1 MDHEN and CDR2 SYDVKM. V was pared by 5 bases and J by 7 bases, with 9 bases of the junction left unmatched. Authors' methods: Scientists estimated how many nucleated cells there were by amplifying reference gene primers. Data came from immunoSEQ multiplex PCR; TCRdb stores just in-frame clones and leaves some out. The V and J calls and clone size were taken over from that table, and D and trimming were inferred from the DNA. The sample lists 210,000 or so clones; about 85% were seen once. This specimen belongs to a study of blood T cell repertoires in COVID-19. Study in general: COVID-19 samples collected from the United States, Italy and Spain covered acute and convalescent phases. The analysed material was cDNA or gDNA that came from T cells, B-cell-depleted T cells, or PBMCs.

What the recovered Cohort 3 donors had was two negative PCRs, clearance, or symptom resolution. Sequenced input: PBMCs or T cells enriched from blood (not recorded which). This chain joins TRBV28 and TRBJ1-2; 8 bases agree with TRBD1. The clonotype comes from a man aged 25-40 years who had recovered from COVID-19. The CDR3 DNA reads as TGTGCCAGCAGTCCGATCGGACAGGGCGGTGGCTACACCTTC. Residues: CASSPIGQGGGYTF.